The T cell receptor beta chain described here comes from a study of T cell responses to AZD1222 COVID-19 vaccine. The CDR3 has 15 residues. The V end was cut by 0 bases, the J end by 2 bases, with 8 bases between. Germline loops: CDR1 SGHDN, CDR2 FVKESK. Repertoires were generated with immunoSEQ multiplex PCR, while TCRdb's copy carries only in-frame clones and drops some. Among 150,000 to 200,000 clones listed, about 87% were seen once. This receptor was taken from an adult in good health. The sequencing here drew on peripheral blood, taken on day 0 of MenACWY control vaccination. The chain joins TRBV14 to TRBJ2-1; D gene ambiguous. CDR3 nucleotide sequence: TGTGCCAGCAGCCAAGACAGAAGCGCCTACAATGAGCAGTTCTTC. Translation: CASSQDRSAYNEQFF.